Following are 2 T cell receptor beta chains from one sample sequenced in a study of shared T cell receptors in the human thymus. Repertoires were generated with immunoSEQ multiplex PCR, while TCRdb's copy carries only in-frame clones and drops some. The sample lists approximately 760,000 clones, over 75% occurring once. The sample was also linked to a second study, of human thymus T cells.

The sequenced sample consisted of thymocytes. These receptors were taken from a girl under two years old with a congenital heart defect.

V gene TRBV5-5 combines with J gene TRBJ1-5; 7 positions match TRBD1. This CDR3 has 18 residues. V shed 4 bases and J 0 bases; nucleotides not matched to a gene: 13. Germline V gives CDR1 SGHKS, CDR2 YYEKEE (reference sequence). The CDR3 coding sequence is TGTGCCAGCAGCCTCCGGGACAGTAGGGCCCATAGCAATCAGCCCCAGCATTTT. The encoded protein is CASSLRDSRAHSNQPQHF.

The chain is built from TRBV10-3 and TRBJ1-1; D remains unclear. The CDR3 is 16 amino acids. Trimming stripped 4 bases from V and 1 base from J, with 16 bases between. Germline lookup yields CDR1 ENHRY and CDR2 SYGVKD. The CDR3 protein is CAISGFSEGGNTEAFF. The CDR3 DNA follows: TGTGCCATCAGTGGTTTTTCTGAGGGCGGGAACACTGAAGCTTTCTTT.